This TCR beta chain was recorded in a study of shared T cell receptors in the human thymus. TCRdb's copy holds only in-frame clones and misses some; the assay was immunoSEQ multiplex PCR. The table records some 700,000 clones, around 87% of them present only once. CDR1 is SGHAT and CDR2 is FQNNGV in the germline V gene. With 5 bases clipped from V and 2 bases from J, the junction kept 4 bases outside the gene matches. The CDR3 has 14 residues. This sample also belongs to another study, concerning human thymus T cells. From that report: Infants, healthy and Finnish, who were having corrective surgery for congenital heart defects served as donors. From resections taken during corrective heart surgery, the thymus tissue was obtained. Thymic and blood repertoires seemed to show skewed V and J gene use. Highly overlapping thymic repertoires among unrelated individuals were reported in related research.

This sequence was found in a boy less than two years old with a congenital heart defect. The sequenced sample was thymocytes. V gene TRBV11-2 combines with J gene TRBJ2-5; TRBD1 matches at 8 bases. The CDR3 region has the DNA TGTGCCAGCAGCCCTGACAGGGGTCAAGAGACCCAGTACTTC. Translation: CASSPDRGQETQYF.